The rows below give T cell receptor beta chains drawn from one sample of a study of blood T cell repertoires in COVID-19. Libraries were prepared by immunoSEQ multiplex PCR; TCRdb keeps only in-frame clonotypes and omits some of them. This repertoire shows 210,000 or so clones, approximately 86% found once; its top ten account for more than 1.4%. Sequenced sample: peripheral blood. The receptor set was obtained from a man younger than 30 with active or convalescent COVID-19. CDR3s include the opening cysteine and the closing phenylalanine or tryptophan. The D gene is left open where the match is weak. Clone sizes are given selectively: once, few, many, or a class where the clone is expanded.

d_call	cdr3_length	v_call	j_call	clone_size	cdr3_nt	cdr3_aa
TRBD2	16	TRBV5-1	TRBJ2-3	NA	TGCGCCAGCAGCTCGTCGGGGGGATTGGGTAAAGATACGCAGTATTTT	CASSSSGGLGKDTQYF
NA	13	TRBV11-2	TRBJ2-5	NA	TGTGCCAGCAGCTTAGCGGGAGTGGAGACCCAGTACTTC	CASSLAGVETQYF
TRBD2	15	TRBV30	TRBJ2-6	NA	TGTGCCTGGAGTGTACGGGGGGGACGGGCCAACGTCCTGACTTTC	CAWSVRGGRANVLTF
NA	14	TRBV5-1	TRBJ1-4	NA	TGCGCCAGCAGCCTGGGACTGATGACTGAAAAACTGTTTTTT	CASSLGLMTEKLFF
NA	15	TRBV5-4	TRBJ2-2	NA	TGTGCCAGCAGGTCGGACTACCTGGGCACCGGGGAGCTGTTTTTT	CASRSDYLGTGELFF
NA	16	TRBV20-1	TRBJ2-1	NA	TGCAGTGCTAGTGGGGCAATATTGGGACTCCCGAATGAGCAGTTCTTC	CSASGAILGLPNEQFF
NA	16	TRBV7-7	TRBJ2-5	NA	TGTGCTAGCAGAAAAGGGGGTAACCTCGGCGTGGAGACCCAGTACTTC	CASRKGGNLGVETQYF
NA	16	TRBV27	TRBJ2-7	NA	TGTGCCAGCAGTTTAACCCAGGGGCCCGTGTTTTACGAGCAGTACTTC	CASSLTQGPVFYEQYF
TRBD1	14	TRBV6-5	TRBJ1-1	NA	TGTGCCAGCTCCTTAGACAGGGCGGCCGGTGAAGCTTTCTTT	CASSLDRAAGEAFF
NA	14	TRBV7-9	TRBJ1-5	NA	TGTGCCAGCAGCTTGAGTACAACTAGCCAGCCCCAGCATTTT	CASSLSTTSQPQHF
TRBD2	18	TRBV5-1	TRBJ2-1	few	TGCGCCAGCAGCTATCTAATACCGGGACTAGCGAAAAACAATGAGCAGTTCTTC	CASSYLIPGLAKNNEQFF
NA	13	TRBV5-4	TRBJ2-3	NA	TGTGCCAGCAGCTTTTGGGGCGGAGATACGCAGTATTTT	CASSFWGGDTQYF
TRBD1	17	TRBV6-1	TRBJ2-4	NA	TGTGCCAGCAGTGAAGCGCCTATTGGGACAGGGGGGAACATTCAGTACTTC	CASSEAPIGTGGNIQYF
TRBD2	15	TRBV20-1	TRBJ2-5	NA	TGCAGTGCTAGTTCCGGGACTAGCATCCAAGAGACCCAGTACTTC	CSASSGTSIQETQYF
TRBD1	17	TRBV18	TRBJ1-3	NA	TGTGCCAGCTCACCACCCTCTCGGACAGGCTCTGGAAACACCATATATTTT	CASSPPSRTGSGNTIYF
NA	14	TRBV18	TRBJ2-3	NA	TGTGCCAGCTCACCGTCCGGGGGAGCAGATACGCAGTATTTT	CASSPSGGADTQYF
TRBD2	14	TRBV3-1/TRBV3-2	TRBJ2-5	NA	TGTGCCAGCAGCGTACTAGCGGGCGCCGAGACCCAGTACTTC	CASSVLAGAETQYF
NA	14	TRBV2	TRBJ1-1	NA	TGTGCCAGCAGTGACGGGACACAGAACACTGAAGCTTTCTTT	CASSDGTQNTEAFF
NA	16	TRBV7-8	TRBJ2-2	NA	TGTGCCAGCAGCCGTAGGTTGGGGGGAAGCACCGGGGAGCTGTTTTTT	CASSRRLGGSTGELFF
TRBD2	15	TRBV30	TRBJ2-7	once	TGTGCCTGGAGTCCGGGACTATCTCCGTTCTACGAGCAGTACTTC	CAWSPGLSPFYEQYF